This TCR beta chain was identified in a study of T cells in Graves' hyperthyroidism and ophthalmopathy (dated by TCRdb to between 2017 and 2020). At the level of the whole study: Peripheral blood was collected at initial diagnosis, before any treatment. TCR V-J signatures able to tell the groups apart were searched for in a discovery cohort of 90 to 100 patients, of whom roughly 42 had Graves' ophthalmopathy and roughly 58 had stable Graves' hyperthyroidism. Whether ophthalmopathy could be predicted prospectively was tested in an independent validation cohort made up of about 20 hyperthyroidism patients plus 17 patients who later progressed to ophthalmopathy. The 100 or so discovery patients were randomly divided into training and test sets at a 7:3 ratio. In six Graves' hyperthyroidism patients, the study also compared T-cell repertoires from thyroid tissue with T-cell repertoires from blood. After blood sampling, hyperthyroidism patients were treated with methimazole at a starting dose of 30 mg daily, and ophthalmopathy patients were treated with high-dose intravenous methylprednisolone. The paper reports TCR Vbeta CDR3 sequencing of fewer than 150 peripheral blood samples: 40 to 45 ophthalmopathy, 75 to 80 hyperthyroidism and approximately 17 progressor patients. General study outcomes and caveats: A model built on a 13 V-J signature distinguished ophthalmopathy from stable hyperthyroidism, reaching roughly 88% sensitivity and 81% to 83% specificity in cross-validation and 80%/75% in testing. Sample size was not statistically predetermined, and blinding of investigators to group allocation was not performed. In validation, the model predicted progression to ophthalmopathy a median of around six months before onset, with approximately 71% sensitivity and 72.22% specificity. Blood samples also contained most of the expanded thyroid clonotypes (frequency above 0.001), which suggests that blood repertoires may reflect thyroid immune responses.

This clonotype appeared many times. Its antigen remains undetermined. No much larger clone is present one base from it, and per-base qualities are unavailable. TCR beta CDR3 regions were amplified from RNA transcripts. For the first round of RT-PCR on the TCR CDR3, the HTBI primer set was used together with the Qiagen OneStep RT-PCR kit. Libraries were constructed in a second round of multiplex PCR, after which size selection and purification were carried out. The libraries were sequenced on an Illumina HiSeq2000 using paired-end 100 bp reads. In the authors' own workflow: SOAPnuke was used to process the raw data, throwing out any read that contained adapters or uncalled bases, had a mean Phred below 15, or lacked an exact constant-primer or identifier match. High-quality paired reads were merged using COPE v1.2.5, and each unique nucleotide sequence was defined as a clonotype. Clonotypes were aligned to IMGT TRBV, TRBD and TRBJ reference segments using MiTCR v1.1. The analysis included only V-J combinations with a frequency above 0.0001, which together covered around 99% of the repertoires. The TCS score was defined as F50 (clonal expansion) divided by E x V (chaos), with BLOSUM62-based TCRdist calculated between CDR3 peptides within each V-J. Welch's t-statistics and random forest reduced 514 V-J features to about 12, which were used in a naive Bayes classifier (R e1071). TCRdb itself trimmed the public reads at Q25 with fastp, ran MiXCR and retained productive beta chains. A single entry per CDR3 protein holds the most common genes and DNA from its merged rows. The V and J calls were not made by the authors but by TCRdb's processing. In all, the sample holds about 560,000 distinct CDR3 sequences, and over 15% of those were seen once. In total, the top ten clones hold 18% of the sample.

The V end loses 2 bases and the J end loses 5 bases, and a stretch of 12 bases separates them. The CDR3 runs 14 residues from the cysteine to the phenylalanine. The CDR3 DNA has 42 bases and is translated from base 1. Stable Graves' hyperthyroidism was defined as no progression to ophthalmopathy during 18 months of follow-up. The hyperthyroidism patients were between 18 and 65 years old and newly diagnosed, with a disease duration of less than 2 months. Patients with uncontrolled infections, other autoimmune diseases, pregnancy or lactation were excluded. Diagnoses were based on clinical symptoms, serum thyroxine and TRAb, thyroid ultrasound and orbital computed tomography. Ficoll-Paque density gradient centrifugation was used to isolate PBMCs from 10 ml of fresh peripheral blood. Total RNA was extracted with Trizol reagent, and quality was checked on an Agilent 2100 Bioanalyzer.

Sequenced input: blood. The receptor was isolated from a woman under 30 with Graves' hyperthyroidism. This chain joins TRBV12-3 or TRBV12-4 to TRBJ2-5; the D gene assignment is ambiguous. CDR3 loop: CASSLRVTGETQYF. The DNA is as follows: TGTGCCAGCAGTTTACGAGTTACTGGGGAGACCCAGTACTTC.